This T cell receptor (beta chain) is from a study of blood T cells in healthy people across ages. In each sample, at least 6.5 million PBMCs were isolated. A second about 6 to 12 cycle PCR used barcoded and J-beta primers. TCRdb fed the 5' RACE reads into MiXCR, producing one record per CDR3 protein. The sample includes approximately 850,000 distinct CDR3 sequences, roughly 44% of them seen just once. Findings and caveats of the study: Comparison with aged donors showed that long-lived donors had more naive CD4+ cells and higher diversity. Age brought a roughly linear fall in TCR beta diversity measured per million T cells.

A remark on this clonotype: Its antigen is unknown.

Germline V gene lookup returns CDR1 KGHDR and CDR2 SFDVKD. Trimming took off 6 bases at V and 4 bases at J, with 14 bases between the two ends. CDR3 length equals 15 residues. Sequenced: blood. This chain joins TRBV24-1 and TRBJ2-2; a possible D gene is TRBD2 (5 bases). This TCR was recovered from a man in his 60s in good health. For the CDR3, the DNA is TGTGCCACCAGTCCAACCGGGATCCCCACCGGGGAGCTGTTTTTT. This translates into CATSPTGIPTGELFF.